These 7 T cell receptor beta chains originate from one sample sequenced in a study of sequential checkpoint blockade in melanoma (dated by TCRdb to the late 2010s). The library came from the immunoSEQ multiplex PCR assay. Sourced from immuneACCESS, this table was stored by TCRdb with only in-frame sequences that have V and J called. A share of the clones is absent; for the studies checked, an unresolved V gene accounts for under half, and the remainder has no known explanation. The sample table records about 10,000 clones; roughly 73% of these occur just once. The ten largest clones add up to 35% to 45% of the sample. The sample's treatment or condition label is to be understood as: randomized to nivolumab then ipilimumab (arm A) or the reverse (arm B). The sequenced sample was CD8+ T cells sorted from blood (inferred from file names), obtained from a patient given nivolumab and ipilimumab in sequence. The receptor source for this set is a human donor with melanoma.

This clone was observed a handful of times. Written as DNA, the CDR3 is TGTGCCAGCAGCTTGGGACTAGCGGGGGGGCCTAACACCGGGGAGCTGTTTTTT. This sequence encodes CASSLGLAGGPNTGELFF. The genes are TRBV5-5 and TRBJ2-2; 14 bases align to TRBD2. The length of the CDR3 is 18 residues. J gave up 2 bases and V 0 bases, and 3 bases lay outside the gene matches. Germline V gene lookup returns CDR1 SGHKS and CDR2 YYEKEE (reference sequence). The variable domain in full, with the rest retrieved from reference TRBV5-5 and TRBJ2-2, is DAGVTQSPTHLIKTRGQQVTLRCSPISGHKSVSWYQQVLGQGPQFIFQYYEKEERGRGNFPDRFSARQFPNYSSELNVNALLLGDSALYLCASSLGLAGGPNTGELFFGEGSRLTVL.

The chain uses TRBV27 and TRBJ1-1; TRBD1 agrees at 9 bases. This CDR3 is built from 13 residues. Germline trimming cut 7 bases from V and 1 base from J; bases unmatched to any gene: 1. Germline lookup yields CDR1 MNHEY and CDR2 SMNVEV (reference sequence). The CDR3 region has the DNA TGTGCCAGCAAGGGACAGGGGAACACTGAAGCTTTCTTT. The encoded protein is CASKGQGNTEAFF.

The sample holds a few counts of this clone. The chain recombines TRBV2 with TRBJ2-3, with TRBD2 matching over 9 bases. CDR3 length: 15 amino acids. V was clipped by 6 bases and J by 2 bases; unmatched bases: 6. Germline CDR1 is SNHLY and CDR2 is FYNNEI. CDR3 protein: CASRMASGTTDTQYF. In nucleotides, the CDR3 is TGTGCCAGCAGGATGGCTAGCGGGACCACAGATACGCAGTATTTT.

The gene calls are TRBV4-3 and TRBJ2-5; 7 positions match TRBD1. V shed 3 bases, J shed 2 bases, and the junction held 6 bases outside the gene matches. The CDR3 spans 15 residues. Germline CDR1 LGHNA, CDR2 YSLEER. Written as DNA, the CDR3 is TGCGCCAGCAGCCAGGACGGGACAGCTCAAGAGACCCAGTACTTC. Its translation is CASSQDGTAQETQYF.

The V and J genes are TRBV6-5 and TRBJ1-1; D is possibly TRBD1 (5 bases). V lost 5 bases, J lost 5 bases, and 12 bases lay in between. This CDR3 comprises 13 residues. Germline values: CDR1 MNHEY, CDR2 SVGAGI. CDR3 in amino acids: CASSTQGATEAFF. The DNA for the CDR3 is TGTGCCAGCAGTACGCAGGGCGCGACTGAAGCTTTCTTT.

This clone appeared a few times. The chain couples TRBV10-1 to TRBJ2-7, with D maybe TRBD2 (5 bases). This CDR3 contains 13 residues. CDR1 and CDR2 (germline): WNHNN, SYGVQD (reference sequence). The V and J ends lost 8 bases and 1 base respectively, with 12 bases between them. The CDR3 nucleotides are TGCGCCAGCCTGACTAAAGTTTCCTACGAGCAGTACTTC. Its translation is CASLTKVSYEQYF.

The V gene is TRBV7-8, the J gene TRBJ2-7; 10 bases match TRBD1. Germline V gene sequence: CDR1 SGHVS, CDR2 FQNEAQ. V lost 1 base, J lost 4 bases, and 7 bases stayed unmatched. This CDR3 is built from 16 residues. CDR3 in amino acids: CASSLGDRGHLYEQYF. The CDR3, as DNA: TGTGCCAGCAGCTTAGGGGACAGGGGACATCTTTACGAGCAGTACTTC.